This TCR beta chain was identified in a study of OX40 agonist ivuxolimab in advanced cancers. Across the study: The patients' treatment was ivuxolimab, an agonistic anti-OX40 (CD134) antibody. Prior anti-PD-1, anti-PD-L1 or anti-CTLA-4 therapy did not bar entry, and more than 35% had some. Three individuals attained partial responses, comprising one hepatocellular carcinoma case and two cutaneous melanoma cases. Study-level results: Individuals who were partial responders at 0.1-3.0 mg/kg had clonal expansion that ranked among the lowest.

This clone was detected only once. The antigen remains unidentified. Assay used: immunoSEQ multiplex PCR; TCRdb lists only in-frame clones, some missing. The repertoire consists of about 70,000 clones, with less than 90% occurring once and the leading ten covering under 15%. The CDR3 consists of 16 residues. CDR1 is SGHNT, CDR2 YYREEE, per germline (reference sequence). V lost 2 bases to trimming and J lost 2 bases; unmatched junction nucleotides: 7. The chain is built from TRBV5-4 and TRBJ2-5; the match to TRBD2 covers 9 bases. The sample consisted of CD4+ or CD8+ T cells sorted from blood, taken in a trial of the OX40 agonist ivuxolimab. The receptor's source is an adult with an advanced solid tumor such as melanoma, head and neck, liver or kidney cancer. DNA for the CDR3: TGTGCCAGCAGCTTTGCCGGGACTAGCTTTCAAGAGACCCAGTACTTC. Translation: CASSFAGTSFQETQYF.